Sequencing of this T cell receptor (beta chain) was carried out in a study of CD8+CD57+ T cells in acquired aplastic anemia. Whole-study context: Recorded DNA amounts for sorted CD4+ and CD8+ cells had an average of around 3 ug.

Profiling that covered TCR beta VDJ and CDR3 relied on genomic DNA as its template. TCRdb used MiXCR to reprocess the reads, holding one entry per CDR3 protein. The data contain approximately 300,000 distinct CDR3 sequences, 50% to 65% of them singletons. Worth noting for this clonotype: The antigen remains undetermined.

Patients who underwent sequencing had shown CD8+CD57+ cell expansion by flow cytometry. Study-wide results and limits: The CD8+ Simpson's diversity of patients and controls was not significantly different.

Germline V lookup: CDR1 MNHNY, CDR2 SVGAGI (reference sequence). The V gene end was trimmed by 6 bases and the J gene end by 6 bases; junction bases not matched to a gene: 8. This CDR3 region has 16 residues. The clonotype comes from a human donor with aplastic anemia. V usage is TRBV6-6 and J usage is TRBJ2-7; TRBD2 agrees at 16 bases. The sequencing input was sorted CD4+, CD8+, or CD8+CD57+ T cells (not recorded which) from PBMCs. The CDR3 spells CASRTGLAGGPGEQYF. DNA of the CDR3: TGTGCCAGCAGGACGGGACTAGCGGGGGGGCCTGGCGAGCAGTACTTC.